The 25 T cell receptor beta chains below were found in one sample sequenced in a study of cytomegalovirus exposure and HLA in healthy donors (dated by TCRdb to between 2016 and 2019). The library was produced with the immunoSEQ multiplex PCR assay. The table comes from immuneACCESS by way of TCRdb, which keeps in-frame sequences with V and J called. Part of the clones is missing from these tables; in studies checked, under half for an unresolved V gene and the rest for unknown reasons. The sample records 100,000 or so clones, about 90% of which are singletons. The ten largest account for 5.5% to 7% of the sample. Material for sequencing was PBMCs. These receptors were collected from a man between 18 and 29 years old in good health and CMV-seropositive.

The chain uses TRBV4-3 and TRBJ1-2; D uncertain. The ends were cut back, 0 bases at V and 3 bases at J, with 17 bases in the middle. Looked up from germline, CDR1 is LGHNA and CDR2 is YSLEER. CDR3 length: 17 amino acids. The CDR3 protein is CASSQEGPAGLYYGYTF. DNA of the CDR3: TGCGCCAGCAGCCAAGAGGGCCCCGCTGGGTTGTACTATGGCTACACCTTC.

This chain connects TRBV14 to TRBJ1-1; a weak D match, TRBD1 (5 bases). Trimming pared 4 bases from V and 1 base from J, leaving 13 bases between. The CDR3 sequence is 15 residues long. Germline V CDR1 and CDR2: SGHDN, FVKESK. The DNA of the CDR3 is TGTGCCAGCAGCCCCAGCGCAGGGCGGAACACTGAAGCTTTCTTT. Protein sequence: CASSPSAGRNTEAFF.

This chain uses TRBV28 with TRBJ1-1; tentatively, D is TRBD1 (5 bases). This CDR3 has 13 amino acids. Trimming stripped 6 bases from V and 1 base from J, with 9 bases between. Per germline, CDR1 MDHEN and CDR2 SYDVKM. CDR3 nucleotides: TGTGCCAGCAGAACAGGTTGGAACACTGAAGCTTTCTTT. Its protein product is CASRTGWNTEAFF. Looking up the rest from reference TRBV28 and TRBJ1-1 gives the full variable domain: DVKVTQSSRYLVKRTGEKVFLECVQDMDHENMFWYRQDPGLGLRLIYFSYDVKMKEKGDIPEGYSVSREKKERFSLILESASTNQTSMYLCASRTGWNTEAFFGQGTRLTVV.

This clone showed up just once. V usage is TRBV6-5 and J usage is TRBJ1-2; D might be TRBD1 (5 bases). Deletions cut 2 bases from V and 11 bases from J, with 15 bases between. Germline lookup yields CDR1 MNHEY and CDR2 SVGAGI. This CDR3 has 13 residues. The CDR3 DNA follows: TGTGCCAGCAGTTACGGTGGGGGGGAGGATTACACCTTC. As protein: CASSYGGGEDYTF.

The chain has TRBV5-4 and TRBJ2-3; D uncertain. V lost 0 bases and J 0 bases, leaving 11 bases between the germline ends. CDR1 and CDR2 (germline): SGHNT, YYREEE (reference sequence). The CDR3 contains 16 residues. The DNA of the CDR3 is TGTGCCAGCAGCTTGGATCTCATCCAGAGCACAGATACGCAGTATTTT. This gives the protein CASSLDLIQSTDTQYF.

The chain links TRBV12-5 to TRBJ2-7; D remains ambiguous. Germline CDR1 reads LGHNT; CDR2 reads FRNRAP. This CDR3 is 10 amino acids long. Between the trimmed V and J ends, which lost 3 bases and 5 bases, there was a span of 2 bases. In DNA form, the CDR3 reads TGTGCTAGTGGTTTTAACGAGCAGTACTTC. Translated: CASGFNEQYF.

This clone appeared once. The genes are TRBV4-3 and TRBJ2-6; tentatively, D is TRBD2 (5 bases). Germline lookup yields CDR1 LGHNA and CDR2 YSLEER. V was clipped by 8 bases and J by 0 bases, with 14 bases between them. This CDR3 comprises 16 residues. The CDR3 region has the DNA TGCGCCAGCGCCCGGACGGGAAACTCTGGGGCCAACGTCCTGACTTTC. Translating it yields CASARTGNSGANVLTF.

The chain has TRBV5-4 and TRBJ2-5, with 7 bases aligning to TRBD2. CDR3 length: 16 amino acids. With 4 bases clipped from V and 2 bases from J, the junction kept 11 bases outside the gene matches. CDR1 is SGHNT and CDR2 is YYREEE in the germline V gene (reference sequence). DNA for the CDR3: TGTGCCAGCAGCGCCCCAACTGGGGGGGTACAAGAGACCCAGTACTTC. Residues: CASSAPTGGVQETQYF.

The genes are TRBV7-6 and TRBJ2-7, with 9 bases lining up with TRBD1. Germline lookup yields CDR1 SGHVS and CDR2 FNYEAQ. V lost 1 base and J lost 0; bases outside the gene matches: 7. The CDR3 is made up of 17 amino acids. The chain's CDR3 is CASSLGGDRVSSYEQYF. Here the CDR3 DNA reads TGTGCCAGCAGCTTAGGAGGGGACAGGGTAAGCTCCTACGAGCAGTACTTC.

This clone appeared once. The chain links TRBV13 to TRBJ1-2; D not certain. Trimming pared 2 bases from V and 4 bases from J, leaving 17 bases between. Germline V gene data show CDR1 as PRHDT and CDR2 as FYEKMQ (reference sequence). This CDR3 region has 16 residues. As DNA, the CDR3 is TGTGCCAGCAGCTTACAAATCGCCAGGAACTCCTATGGCTACACCTTC. This codes for CASSLQIARNSYGYTF.

V is TRBV2 and J is TRBJ2-7; D is perhaps TRBD1 (5 bases). Per the germline V gene, CDR1 is SNHLY and CDR2 is FYNNEI. CDR3 length: 15 amino acids. V lost 5 bases and J lost 4, with 18 bases in between. CDR3 sequence: CASSPGHLNLYEQYF. The CDR3 DNA follows: TGTGCCAGCAGTCCAGGACACCTTAACTTATACGAGCAGTACTTC.

Turning to this clone: Relative to the germline gene, one junction end is altered; a read error may explain this. The V call is TRBV29-1, the J call TRBJ1-1, with a possible D match to TRBD1 (6 bases). The CDR3 is 12 amino acids. Germline CDR1 is SQVTM and CDR2 is ANQGSEA. The CDR3 here is CSVITGNTEALF. The CDR3, as DNA: TGCAGCGTTATTACAGGGAACACTGAAGCTCTCTTT.

Regarding this clone: The same CDR3 also results from other DNA sequences found in this sample. The chain recombines TRBV28 with TRBJ2-7; D remains ambiguous. CDR3 length: 11 residues. The ends were cut back, 7 bases at V and 0 bases at J, with 4 bases in the middle. The V gene's germline CDR1 is MDHEN and CDR2 SYDVKM. CDR3 residues: CASTSSYEQYF. The DNA for the CDR3 is TGTGCCAGCACTAGCTCCTACGAGCAGTACTTC.

This clone has more than one count but fewer than ten. The chain employs TRBV6-5 and TRBJ1-4, with 8 nucleotides matching TRBD1. V trimming: 5 bases; J trimming: 7 bases; junction bases outside the gene matches: 6. Germline assignment: CDR1 MNHEY and CDR2 SVGAGI. This CDR3 region has 14 residues. The CDR3 nucleotides read TGTGCCAGCAGTCAGGGGGCCGAGCGTGAAAAACTGTTTTTT. Protein product: CASSQGAEREKLFF.

The chain joins TRBV7-3 to TRBJ2-2; the match to TRBD1 covers 8 bases. The CDR3 has 14 amino acids. From germline, CDR1 is SGHTA and CDR2 FQGTGA. Trimming at V came to 5 bases and at J to 6 bases, leaving 5 bases not matched to a gene. This CDR3 is CASSPSRGPGELFF. The CDR3 DNA reads as TGTGCCAGCAGCCCAAGCAGGGGGCCCGGGGAGCTGTTTTTT.

On this clone: Other DNA sequences from this sample encode an identical CDR3 as well. The gene calls are TRBV5-4 and TRBJ2-7; 7 bases fit TRBD1. The CDR3 runs 14 residues. CDR1 and CDR2 (germline): SGHNT, YYREEE (reference sequence). V shed 0 bases, J shed 2 bases, and the junction held 2 bases outside the gene matches. The CDR3 nucleotides are TGTGCCAGCAGCTTGGGTCAGGGGGCCTACGAGCAGTACTTC. Its protein is CASSLGQGAYEQYF. The whole variable domain, remainder taken from reference TRBV5-4 and TRBJ2-7, is ETGVTQSPTHLIKTRGQQVTLRCSSQSGHNTVSWYQQALGQGPQFIFQYYREEENGRGNFPPRFSGLQFPNYSSELNVNALELDDSALYLCASSLGQGAYEQYFGPGTRLTVT.

This sequence joins TRBV19 and TRBJ2-1, with D possibly matching TRBD2 (6 bases). The CDR3 is 13 amino acids. Trimming left V 5 bases short and J 8 bases short, with 13 bases between. Germline values: CDR1 LNHDA, CDR2 SQIVND (reference sequence). The CDR3 coding sequence is TGTGCCAGTAGTGTGGGACTTTCGCATGAGCAGTTCTTC. Its translation is CASSVGLSHEQFF.

The gene calls are TRBV25-1 and TRBJ2-3; D might be TRBD2 (6 bases). CDR1 is MGHDK and CDR2 is SYGVNS in the germline V gene. V was trimmed by 2 bases and J by 4 bases, leaving 13 bases between them. CDR3 length: 15 amino acids. CDR3 sequence: CASSERSGEADTQYF. The CDR3 bases are TGTGCCAGCAGTGAAAGGTCGGGGGAAGCAGATACGCAGTATTTT.

V gene TRBV5-8 combines with J gene TRBJ1-3; tentative D call: TRBD1 (6 bases). The CDR3 consists of 14 residues. V was cut by 4 bases and J by 1 base, with 9 bases left in between. From germline, CDR1 is SGHTS and CDR2 YDEGEE. CDR3 in DNA: TGTGCCAGCAGCCTCACAGGGTCTGGAAACACCATATATTTT. This translates into CASSLTGSGNTIYF.

This chain's CDR3 is CASSFSAGQGGYTF. The CDR3 nucleotides read TGTGCCAGCAGCTTCTCCGCCGGACAGGGGGGCTACACCTTC. The rearrangement joins TRBV11-3 to TRBJ1-2; 9 bases line up with TRBD1. This CDR3 contains 14 residues. The V segment lost 3 bases and the J segment 8 bases; nucleotides outside the gene matches: 7. Germline CDR1 SGHNT, CDR2 YENEEA.

The chain links TRBV28 to TRBJ1-5; perhaps TRBD1 as D (6 bases). This CDR3 is 16 amino acids long. Trimming took 10 bases from V and 3 from J, leaving 22 bases between them. CDR1 is MDHEN, CDR2 SYDVKM, per germline. The CDR3 sequence is CATEPYTGKTNQPQHF. In nucleotides, the CDR3 is TGTGCCACCGAACCTTACACAGGGAAAACCAATCAGCCCCAGCATTTT.

V gene TRBV4-2 combines with J gene TRBJ1-1; 9 bases are shared with TRBD1. This CDR3 region has 16 residues. V lost 1 base, J lost 6 bases, and 9 bases stayed unmatched. CDR1 and CDR2 from the germline V gene are LGHNA and YNFKEQ. Written as DNA, the CDR3 is TGTGCCAGCAGCCAAGCAGCCAGTGGACAGGGGTCTGAAGCTTTCTTT. It is translated as CASSQAASGQGSEAFF.

The gene calls are TRBV6-5 and TRBJ1-2; possible D gene TRBD1, 5 bases. The CDR3 extends over 15 amino acids. Germline V gene data show CDR1 as MNHEY and CDR2 as SVGAGI. Trimming removed 2 bases from V and 2 bases from J, with 12 bases in between. CDR3 in amino acids: CASSYVGGINYGYTF. CDR3 coding DNA: TGTGCCAGCAGTTACGTGGGGGGGATAAACTATGGCTACACCTTC.

The chain carries TRBV6-5 and TRBJ2-7; maybe TRBD1 (5 bases). V lost 2 bases to trimming and J lost 6 bases, with 11 bases between them. The CDR3 has 13 amino acids. Germline CDR1 and CDR2: MNHEY and SVGAGI. The CDR3 here is CASSYDKGPEQYF. The CDR3 DNA reads as TGTGCCAGCAGTTACGATAAGGGGCCCGAGCAGTACTTC.

The chain employs TRBV18 and TRBJ1-1, with 9 bases fitting TRBD1. Looked up from germline, CDR1 is KGHSH and CDR2 is LQKENI. The J segment lost 8 bases and the V segment lost 4 bases, leaving 2 bases of the junction unmatched. The CDR3 spans 12 residues. The CDR3 is CASSLQGAEAFF. As DNA, the CDR3 is TGTGCCAGCTCACTACAGGGGGCGGAAGCTTTCTTT.